This T cell receptor beta chain was sequenced during a study of T cells in Graves' hyperthyroidism and ophthalmopathy. RNA transcripts served as the template for amplifying TCR beta CDR3 regions. TCR CDR3 regions were first amplified by RT-PCR with HTBI primers. MiXCR, run by TCRdb on the multiplex PCR reads, gives a single entry per CDR3 protein. The data contain about 560,000 distinct CDR3 sequences, approximately 16% of them singletons. This CDR3 spans 15 amino acids. In germline, CDR1 is MNHNS, CDR2 SASEGT. This clonotype has ten or more counts. One junction end disagrees with the germline gene, perhaps due to a read error.

The sequenced sample was blood. This clonotype was sampled from a woman aged 18-29 years with Graves' hyperthyroidism. This chain joins TRBV6-1 and TRBJ2-3; a weak D match, TRBD1 (6 bases). CDR3 in DNA: TGTGCCAGCCGTGAAACGGGACACACCAAGGATACGCAGTATTTT. It codes for CASRETGHTKDTQYF.